Listed here is a single T cell receptor beta chain. What it binds is not known. Treatment: 10-day PBMC culture with coronavirus spike peptide pools or control peptides (ViraFEST assay). Harvesting of the unexposed donor's CD4+ T cells predated the COVID-19 pandemic (2011-2018). The data originate from a study of vaccination and CD4 T cells after COVID-19. Germline CDR1 reads MGHRA; CDR2 reads YSYEKL. V lost 1 base and J 3 bases, leaving 12 bases between the germline ends. The CDR3 runs 15 residues. The Oncomine TCR Beta short-read assay sequenced DNA from cultured CD4+ T cells. In TCRdb, the PCR reads were re-called with MiXCR into one record per CDR3 protein. The sample lists approximately 7,000 distinct CDR3 sequences; 30% to 45% were seen once.

The V call is TRBV4-1, the J call TRBJ1-2, with D hard to call. The sample was CD4+ T cells from blood, cultured in vitro. The TCR was taken from a human donor in good health. The CDR3 DNA is TGCGCCAGCAGCCAAGCTTTTGGTAGGGACTATGGCTACACCTTC. This translates into CASSQAFGRDYGYTF.